One and the same sample provided the 22 T cell receptor beta chains below, sequenced in a study of blood T cell repertoires in COVID-19. Produced via immunoSEQ multiplex PCR; TCRdb's table is partial and in-frame only. Of 150,000 to 200,000 clones detected, just under 85% appear once; the ten largest clones hold less than 9%. Sequenced: peripheral blood. These receptors were taken from a man between 35 and 55 years old who had recovered from COVID-19.

The chain carries TRBV7-8 and TRBJ1-5; 7 nucleotides match TRBD1. CDR1 is SGHVS and CDR2 is FQNEAQ in the germline V gene. The CDR3 is 15 residues long. J lost 4 bases, V lost 5 bases, and 8 bases had no gene match. The CDR3: CASSEGQPDNQPQHF. The CDR3 DNA follows: TGTGCCAGCAGCGAGGGACAGCCTGATAATCAGCCCCAGCATTTT.

Here the CDR3 reads CASSTRGGSLAFF. Written as DNA, the CDR3 is TGTGCCAGCAGTACCCGCGGGGGCAGTTTGGCTTTCTTT. The J gene is TRBJ1-1, the V gene TRBV12-3 or TRBV12-4, with D tentatively TRBD1 (6 bases). Trimming pared 5 bases from V and 11 bases from J, leaving 18 bases between. This CDR3 region has 13 residues.

This chain links TRBV2 with TRBJ1-5; D remains unclear. CDR1 is SNHLY, CDR2 FYNNEI, per germline. Trimming stripped 8 bases from V and 3 bases from J, with 11 bases between. The CDR3 runs to 13 residues. The CDR3 bases are TGTGCCAGCCGGGTGCTTTTCAATCAGCCCCAGCATTTT. This gives the protein CASRVLFNQPQHF.

The chain combines TRBV2 with TRBJ2-7; 11 bases are shared with TRBD1. Germline lookup yields CDR1 SNHLY and CDR2 FYNNEI. V gave up 5 bases and J gave up 3 bases; unmatched junction bases: 3. CDR3 length: 14 residues. Written as DNA, the CDR3 is TGTGCCAGCAGTACCGGGACAGGGGGCTACGAGCAGTACTTC. It yields the protein CASSTGTGGYEQYF.

By share of the sample, this clone is large. The chain recombines TRBV7-9 with TRBJ2-3; tentative D call: TRBD1 (5 bases). Germline V gene sequence: CDR1 SEHNR, CDR2 FQNEAQ (reference sequence). V gave up 0 bases and J gave up 3 bases, with 13 bases separating them. The CDR3 extends over 16 amino acids. Here the CDR3 DNA reads TGTGCCAGCAGCTTAGCCCGGACACTTAGAACAGATACGCAGTATTTT. It specifies CASSLARTLRTDTQYF.

This clone came up a few times. The J gene is TRBJ1-5, the V gene TRBV7-2; D ambiguous. Trimming took off 4 bases at V and 5 bases at J, with 9 bases between the two ends. Germline CDR1 SGHTA, CDR2 FQGNSA. The CDR3 is 13 residues long. CDR3 coding DNA: TGTGCCAGCAGCTCCAACTTCGATCAGCCCCAGCATTTT. Translating it yields CASSSNFDQPQHF.

J is TRBJ1-4 and V is TRBV5-1; 10 nucleotides agree with TRBD1. This CDR3 spans 14 amino acids. The germline CDR1 and CDR2 sequences are SGHRS and YFSETQ. V shed 5 bases, J shed 6 bases, and the junction held 4 bases outside the gene matches. For the CDR3, the DNA is TGCGCCAGCAGAGTAGGGACAGGGGATGAAAAACTGTTTTTT. This codes for CASRVGTGDEKLFF.

This rearrangement joins TRBV5-5 to TRBJ2-6, with 9 bases aligning to TRBD1. Trimming took 4 bases from V and 2 from J; bases not matched to a gene: 7. Germline V gene sequence: CDR1 SGHKS, CDR2 YYEKEE (reference sequence). The CDR3 is 17 residues long. CDR3 loop: CASSLTGGGPGANVLTF. For the CDR3, the DNA is TGTGCCAGCAGCCTTACAGGGGGCGGACCTGGGGCCAACGTCCTGACTTTC.

CDR3 nucleotide sequence: TGCGCCAGCAGCTCGACAGGGGGAGATAACACTGAAGCTTTCTTT. Its protein is CASSSTGGDNTEAFF. The V and J genes are TRBV5-1 and TRBJ1-1, with TRBD1 identical over 9 bases. In germline, CDR1 is SGHRS, CDR2 YFSETQ. J gave up 2 bases and V 3 bases, and 5 bases lay outside the gene matches. This CDR3 is 15 amino acids long.

As regards this clone: Germline is not matched at one junction end, which may reflect a read error. V gene TRBV6-2 or TRBV6-3 combines with J gene TRBJ1-4; unclear D gene. This CDR3 is built from 14 residues. The germline CDR1 and CDR2 sequences are MNHEY and SVGEGT. The CDR3 region has the DNA TGTGCCAGCTGTTACCCGGGAAGAGGTGAAAAACTGTTTTTT. Translating it yields CASCYPGRGEKLFF.

This chain uses TRBV3-1 (or the pseudogene TRBV3-2) with TRBJ2-5; 7 bases fit TRBD2. The CDR3 is 14 residues long. CDR1 and CDR2 (germline): LGHDT, YNNKEL (reference sequence). The V gene end was trimmed by 3 bases and the J gene end by 7 bases; junction bases not matched to a gene: 8. CDR3 region: CASSHGEGKVTQYF. The CDR3, as DNA: TGTGCCAGCAGCCACGGGGAGGGTAAGGTGACCCAGTACTTC.

The gene calls are TRBV5-1 and TRBJ1-1; tentative D call: TRBD1 (6 bases). Trimming removed 0 bases at V and 2 bases at J, with 14 bases between. The CDR3 runs to 16 residues. CDR1 SGHRS and CDR2 YFSETQ come from the germline V gene. CDR3 residues: CASSLEGRRGNTEAFF. CDR3 nucleotide sequence: TGCGCCAGCAGCTTGGAAGGGCGCAGGGGTAACACTGAAGCTTTCTTT.

This sequence joins TRBV6-2 or TRBV6-3 and TRBJ2-2; possible D gene TRBD2, 6 bases. This CDR3 has 18 residues. Germline CDR1 reads MNHEY; CDR2 reads SVGEGT. V gave up 0 bases and J gave up 0 bases, with 14 bases separating them. The CDR3 here is CASSYSRVGTSNTGELFF. The CDR3 nucleotides are TGTGCCAGCAGTTACTCGAGGGTGGGGACTTCGAACACCGGGGAGCTGTTTTTT.

Only a few counts were recorded for this clone. The chain uses TRBV27 and TRBJ2-1; 8 nucleotides agree with TRBD1. The V and J ends lost 1 base and 8 bases, in that order; junction bases with no gene match: 7. This CDR3 region has 15 residues. CDR1 and CDR2 (germline): MNHEY, SMNVEV (reference sequence). The CDR3 DNA sequence: TGTGCCAGCAGTTTATACGGACAGGGTGTGGATGAGCAGTTCTTC. Its protein is CASSLYGQGVDEQFF.

The chain has TRBV7-8 and TRBJ2-1; 7 nucleotides align to TRBD2. Germline V gene lookup returns CDR1 SGHVS and CDR2 FQNEAQ. CDR3 length equals 16 residues. V lost 3 bases to trimming and J lost 0 bases; unmatched junction nucleotides: 5. CDR3 sequence (DNA): TGTGCCAGCAGCTTTATCCTAGCGGACTCCTACAATGAGCAGTTCTTC. Its protein product is CASSFILADSYNEQFF.

The rearrangement links TRBV7-3 to TRBJ2-7; D is possibly TRBD1 (6 bases). Germline V lookup: CDR1 SGHTA, CDR2 FQGTGA. The V end was cut by 3 bases, the J end by 5 bases, with 14 bases between. CDR3 length equals 14 residues. The CDR3 protein is CASSLGTRGHEQYF. CDR3 sequence (DNA): TGTGCCAGCAGCTTGGGGACAAGGGGCCACGAGCAGTACTTC.

With regard to this clone: The junction differs from germline at one of its ends, possibly a read error. This rearrangement joins TRBV6-2 or TRBV6-3 to TRBJ2-5; tentative D call: TRBD1 (6 bases). Germline V CDR1 and CDR2: MNHEY, SVGEGT. This CDR3 comprises 17 residues. CDR3 sequence reads: CASSPHPSWGTREAQYF. CDR3 in DNA: TGTGCCAGCAGCCCACACCCCTCCTGGGGGACAAGAGAGGCCCAGTACTTC.

This chain links TRBV3-1 (or the pseudogene TRBV3-2) with TRBJ2-7; a weak D match, TRBD1 (6 bases). The germline V gene encodes CDR1 LGHDT and CDR2 YNNKEL (reference sequence). Trimming shortened V by 4 bases and J by 4 bases, and 11 bases separated the two germline ends. The CDR3 covers 13 residues. CDR3: CASSLRQGYEQYF. CDR3 coding DNA: TGTGCCAGCAGCCTGAGGCAGGGGTACGAGCAGTACTTC.

J is TRBJ2-5 and V is TRBV12-3 or TRBV12-4; D gene ambiguous. The V end lost 4 bases, the J end lost 2 bases, and 8 bases lay between the germline ends. The CDR3 contains 13 residues. The CDR3 DNA follows: TGTGCCAGCAGTTCCCAAAATCAAGAGACCCAGTACTTC. Protein product: CASSSQNQETQYF.

This chain joins TRBV10-3 and TRBJ1-4, with D perhaps TRBD1 (6 bases). This CDR3 region has 14 residues. Trimming pared 3 bases from V and 3 bases from J, leaving 8 bases between. The germline V gene encodes CDR1 ENHRY and CDR2 SYGVKD. CDR3: CAISETGPNEKLFF. The CDR3, as DNA: TGTGCCATCAGTGAAACAGGGCCTAATGAAAAACTGTTTTTT.

This sequence joins TRBV7-9 and TRBJ2-2; no firm D call. Looked up from germline, CDR1 is SEHNR and CDR2 is FQNEAQ (reference sequence). The CDR3 consists of 15 residues. The V end lost 4 bases, the J end lost 0 bases, and 9 bases lay between the germline ends. CDR3 loop: CASSSQRPNTGELFF. The CDR3, as DNA: TGTGCCAGCAGCTCCCAGCGACCGAACACCGGGGAGCTGTTTTTT.

The gene calls are TRBV19 and TRBJ1-4, with D perhaps matching TRBD1 (5 bases). The germline gives CDR1 LNHDA, CDR2 SQIVND (reference sequence). The CDR3 spans 15 residues. Between the trimmed V and J ends, which lost 7 bases and 8 bases, there was a span of 20 bases. The CDR3, as DNA: TGTGCCAGTATGCCGACGGGGGTGGGAGTAGAAAAACTGTTTTTT. This sequence encodes CASMPTGVGVEKLFF.